A selection of T cell receptor beta chains follows, all from one sample in a study of cytomegalovirus exposure and HLA in healthy donors. TCRdb's copy holds only in-frame clones and misses some; the assay was immunoSEQ multiplex PCR. The sample has roughly 100,000 clones, 70% to 80% seen once. Sequenced material: PBMCs. The receptor set was obtained from a man aged 25 to 40 in good health and CMV-seronegative. The CDR3 runs from the conserved cysteine through the conserved F or W. The order of the fields is V gene, clone size, D gene, J gene, CDR3 protein, CDR3 DNA. A D gene is named only where the DNA matches it firmly. Some rows mark clone size as missing; the rest say once, few, many or name a class of expanded clone.

>TRBV6-5|.|.|TRBJ1-3
CASSYLRDAGNTIYF
TGTGCCAGCAGTTACTTGCGGGACGCTGGAAACACCATATATTTT
>TRBV18|few|.|TRBJ1-1
CASSQGMNTEAFF
TGTGCCAGCTCACAGGGGATGAACACTGAAGCTTTCTTT
>TRBV28|.|.|TRBJ1-2
CASSLSEYGYTF
TGTGCCAGCAGTTTATCCGAGTATGGCTACACCTTC
>TRBV5-4|few|TRBD1|TRBJ2-2
CASAPAGGISPGELFF
TGTGCCAGCGCCCCGGCAGGGGGAATAAGCCCCGGGGAGCTGTTTTTT
>TRBV5-1|few|TRBD2|TRBJ2-1
CASSAGTSGSEQFF
TGCGCCAGCAGCGCCGGGACTAGCGGGAGTGAGCAGTTCTTC
>TRBV19|once|.|TRBJ1-5
CASRTDLFNQPQHF
TGTGCCAGTAGGACAGATCTCTTCAATCAGCCCCAGCATTTT
>TRBV4-1|few|.|TRBJ1-1
CASSHSDSLNTEAFF
TGCGCCAGCAGCCACTCGGACAGTTTGAACACTGAAGCTTTCTTT
>TRBV6-5|few|TRBD1|TRBJ2-1
CASSFTGTGDNEQFF
TGTGCCAGCAGTTTTACCGGGACAGGGGACAATGAGCAGTTCTTC
>TRBV7-2|.|.|TRBJ2-7
CASSLAPWRSSYEQYF
TGTGCCAGCAGCTTAGCGCCCTGGAGAAGCTCCTACGAGCAGTACTTC
>TRBV2|.|TRBD1|TRBJ1-2
CASSGDSYGYTF
TGTGCCAGCAGCGGGGACAGCTATGGCTACACCTTC
>TRBV5-1|.|TRBD1|TRBJ2-3
CASSRTGETDTQYF
TGCGCCAGCAGCAGGACAGGAGAAACAGATACGCAGTATTTT
>TRBV4-3|few|.|TRBJ2-3
CASSQGSAPSADTQYF
TGCGCCAGCAGCCAGGGTTCGGCACCAAGCGCAGATACGCAGTATTTT
>TRBV6-6|.|.|TRBJ2-7
CASSYGGEKYEQYF
TGTGCCAGCAGTTACGGGGGCGAGAAGTACGAGCAGTACTTC
>TRBV9|.|TRBD1|TRBJ1-1
CASSARDSFTEAFF
TGTGCCAGCAGCGCCCGGGACAGTTTCACTGAAGCTTTCTTT
>TRBV9|.|.|TRBJ2-5
CASSVEAGRPQETQYF
TGTGCCAGCAGCGTAGAAGCGGGTAGACCGCAAGAGACCCAGTACTTC
>TRBV5-1|.|TRBD1|TRBJ2-7
CASSLEGASYEQYF
TGCGCCAGCAGCTTGGAGGGGGCCTCCTACGAGCAGTACTTC
>TRBV6-5|few|TRBD2|TRBJ2-7
CASSYRTSGEYEQYF
TGTGCCAGCAGTTACAGAACTAGCGGGGAATACGAGCAGTACTTC
>TRBV4-1|few|.|TRBJ1-5
CASSQDERNQPQHF
TGCGCCAGCAGCCAAGACGAGAGAAATCAGCCCCAGCATTTT
>TRBV29-1|.|TRBD1|TRBJ1-2
CSVTPQGENYGYTF
TGCAGCGTTACTCCTCAGGGGGAGAACTATGGCTACACCTTC
>TRBV19|few|.|TRBJ2-1
CASSSLAASYNEQFF
TGTGCCAGTAGTTCCTTAGCGGCATCCTACAATGAGCAGTTCTTC